The present TCR beta chain was sequenced within a study of cytomegalovirus exposure and HLA in healthy donors. A word on this clone: Its antigen is as yet unknown.

Study-level results: In vitro confirmation showed three CMV-associated chains to be CMV antigen specific.

Here immunoSEQ multiplex PCR was the method, and the copy in TCRdb shows in-frame clones only, minus some. Of about 360,000 clones in the sample, roughly 88% were seen once. From germline, CDR1 is SGDLS and CDR2 YYNGEE. V was clipped by 0 bases and J by 6 bases; unmatched bases: 7. The CDR3 loop spans 16 amino acids. Material: PBMCs. The chain couples TRBV9 to TRBJ2-3; TRBD2 matches at 10 bases. The clonotype comes from a young woman in good health and CMV-seronegative. The CDR3 DNA follows: TGTGCCAGCAGCGTAGCGGCTAGCGGGAGTAGGGATACGCAGTATTTT. This codes for CASSVAASGSRDTQYF.